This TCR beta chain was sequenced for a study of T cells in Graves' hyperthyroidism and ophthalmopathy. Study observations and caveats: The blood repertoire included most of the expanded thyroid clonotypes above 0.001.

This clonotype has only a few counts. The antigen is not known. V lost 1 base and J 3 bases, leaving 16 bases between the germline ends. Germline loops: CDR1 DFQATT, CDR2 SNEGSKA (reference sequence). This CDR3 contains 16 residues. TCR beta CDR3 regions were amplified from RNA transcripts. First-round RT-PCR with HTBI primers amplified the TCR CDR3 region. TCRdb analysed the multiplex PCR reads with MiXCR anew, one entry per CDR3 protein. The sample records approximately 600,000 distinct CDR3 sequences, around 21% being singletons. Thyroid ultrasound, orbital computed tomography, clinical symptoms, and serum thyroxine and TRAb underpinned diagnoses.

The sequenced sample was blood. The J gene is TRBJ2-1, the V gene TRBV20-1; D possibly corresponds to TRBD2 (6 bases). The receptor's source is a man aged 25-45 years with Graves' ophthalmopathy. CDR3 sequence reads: CSARVDPSERYNEQFF. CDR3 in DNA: TGCAGTGCTAGAGTAGATCCTAGCGAGCGCTACAATGAGCAGTTCTTC.